These T cell receptor beta chains were read from a single sample in a study of PD-1 and CTLA-4 blockade in melanoma. Method: immunoSEQ multiplex PCR; TCRdb's copy keeps in-frame clones and lacks some. The repertoire consists of around 16,000 clones, with 65% to 75% occurring once and the leading ten covering more than 15%. The material sequenced was CD8+ T cells from peripheral blood, taken before anti-PD-1 treatment. The receptors were sampled from a human donor with melanoma. Both conserved end residues are part of each CDR3. D genes are given only for firm matches. Clone size is not always given. Where it is, it says once, few, many or a class for expanded clones.

clone_size: NA; j_call: TRBJ2-2; v_call: TRBV3-1/TRBV3-2; d_call: NA; cdr3_aa: CASSQVGEIVGELFF; cdr3_nt: TGTGCCAGCAGCCAAGTGGGGGAGATTGTCGGGGAGCTGTTTTTT
clone_size: few; j_call: TRBJ2-7; v_call: TRBV5-6; d_call: NA; cdr3_aa: CASSLAEDEQYF; cdr3_nt: TGTGCCAGCAGCTTGGCCGAGGACGAGCAGTACTTC
clone_size: NA; j_call: TRBJ2-3; v_call: TRBV6-5; d_call: NA; cdr3_aa: CASSPLVAADTQYF; cdr3_nt: TGTGCCAGCAGCCCACTAGTAGCCGCAGATACGCAGTATTTT
clone_size: few; j_call: TRBJ1-6; v_call: TRBV5-1; d_call: NA; cdr3_aa: CASSFRGAQNSPLHF; cdr3_nt: TGCGCCAGCAGCTTTCGGGGGGCCCAGAATTCACCCCTCCACTTT
clone_size: NA; j_call: TRBJ2-7; v_call: TRBV11-3; d_call: TRBD2; cdr3_aa: CASSLGGGSSYEQYF; cdr3_nt: TGTGCCAGCAGCTTAGGGGGAGGGAGCTCCTACGAGCAGTACTTC
clone_size: medium-sized; j_call: TRBJ2-7; v_call: TRBV27; d_call: NA; cdr3_aa: CASSPNLQDEQYF; cdr3_nt: TGTGCCAGCAGCCCCAATTTGCAGGACGAGCAGTACTTC
clone_size: NA; j_call: TRBJ2-7; v_call: TRBV4-2; d_call: TRBD1; cdr3_aa: CASSQVRDSPYEQYF; cdr3_nt: TGTGCCAGCAGCCAAGTTCGGGACAGTCCCTACGAGCAGTACTTC
clone_size: NA; j_call: TRBJ2-5; v_call: TRBV5-5; d_call: NA; cdr3_aa: CASLTGMKETQYF; cdr3_nt: TGTGCCAGCCTCACAGGGATGAAAGAGACCCAGTACTTC
clone_size: NA; j_call: TRBJ2-1; v_call: TRBV5-4; d_call: NA; cdr3_aa: CASSFSNEQFF; cdr3_nt: TGTGCCAGCAGCTTCAGCAATGAGCAGTTCTTC
clone_size: NA; j_call: TRBJ2-7; v_call: TRBV6-5; d_call: NA; cdr3_aa: CASRVRDLNYEQYF; cdr3_nt: TGTGCCAGCAGGGTCCGGGACCTGAACTACGAGCAGTACTTC
clone_size: NA; j_call: TRBJ1-1; v_call: TRBV27; d_call: TRBD1; cdr3_aa: CASSLQGRYTEAFF; cdr3_nt: TGTGCCAGCAGTCTACAGGGGCGGTACACTGAAGCTTTCTTT
clone_size: few; j_call: TRBJ1-6; v_call: TRBV12-5; d_call: NA; cdr3_aa: CASGSGTPLHF; cdr3_nt: TGTGCTAGTGGTAGTGGGACACCCCTCCACTTT
clone_size: NA; j_call: TRBJ1-1; v_call: TRBV19; d_call: NA; cdr3_aa: CASSITGMNTEAFF; cdr3_nt: TGTGCCAGTAGTATCACAGGCATGAACACTGAAGCTTTCTTT
clone_size: NA; j_call: TRBJ2-1; v_call: TRBV7-9; d_call: NA; cdr3_aa: CASSPDNLIEQFF; cdr3_nt: TGTGCCAGCAGCCCGGACAATCTTATCGAGCAGTTCTTC
clone_size: once; j_call: TRBJ1-5; v_call: TRBV5-1; d_call: NA; cdr3_aa: CASSLGPGVSNQPQHF; cdr3_nt: TGCGCCAGCAGCTTAGGTCCAGGGGTGAGCAATCAGCCCCAGCATTTT
clone_size: NA; j_call: TRBJ2-7; v_call: TRBV24-1; d_call: NA; cdr3_aa: CATSDGKGDSYEQYF; cdr3_nt: TGTGCCACCAGTGATGGTAAGGGGGACTCCTACGAGCAGTACTTC
clone_size: NA; j_call: TRBJ1-4; v_call: TRBV29-1; d_call: NA; cdr3_aa: CSVLGEKLFF; cdr3_nt: TGCAGCGTTTTAGGTGAAAAACTGTTTTTT